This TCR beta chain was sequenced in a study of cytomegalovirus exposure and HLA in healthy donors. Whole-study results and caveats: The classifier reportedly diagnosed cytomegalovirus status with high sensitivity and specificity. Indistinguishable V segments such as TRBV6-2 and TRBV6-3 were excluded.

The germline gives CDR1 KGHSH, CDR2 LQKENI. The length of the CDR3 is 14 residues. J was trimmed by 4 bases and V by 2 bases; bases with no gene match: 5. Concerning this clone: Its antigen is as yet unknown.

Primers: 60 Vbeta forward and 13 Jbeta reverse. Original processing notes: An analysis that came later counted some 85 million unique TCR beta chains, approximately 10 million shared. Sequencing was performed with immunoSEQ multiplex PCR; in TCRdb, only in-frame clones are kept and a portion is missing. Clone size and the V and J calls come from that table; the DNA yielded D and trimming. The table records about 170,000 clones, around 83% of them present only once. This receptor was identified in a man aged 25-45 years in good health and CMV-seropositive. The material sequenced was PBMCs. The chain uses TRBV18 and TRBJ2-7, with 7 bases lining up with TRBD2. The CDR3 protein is CASSPKRDVYEQYF. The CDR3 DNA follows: TGTGCCAGCTCACCAAAGCGGGACGTGTACGAGCAGTACTTC.